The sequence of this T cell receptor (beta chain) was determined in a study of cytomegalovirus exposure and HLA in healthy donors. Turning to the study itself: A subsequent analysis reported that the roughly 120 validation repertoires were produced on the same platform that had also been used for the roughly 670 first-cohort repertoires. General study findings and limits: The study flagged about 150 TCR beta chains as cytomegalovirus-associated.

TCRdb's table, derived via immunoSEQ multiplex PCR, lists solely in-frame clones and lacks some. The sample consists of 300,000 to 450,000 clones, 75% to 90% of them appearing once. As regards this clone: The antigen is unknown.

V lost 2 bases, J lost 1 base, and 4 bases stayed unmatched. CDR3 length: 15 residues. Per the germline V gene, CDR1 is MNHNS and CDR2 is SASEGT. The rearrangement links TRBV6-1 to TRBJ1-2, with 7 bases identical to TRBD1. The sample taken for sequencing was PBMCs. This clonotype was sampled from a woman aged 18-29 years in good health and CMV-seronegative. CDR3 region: CASSEQGQRNYGYTF. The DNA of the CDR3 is TGTGCCAGCAGTGAACAGGGACAGCGTAACTATGGCTACACCTTC.